The entry below describes one T cell receptor (beta chain). This specimen belongs to a study of blood T cell repertoires in COVID-19. In the study overall: Acute and convalescent COVID-19 specimens originated in the United States, Italy and Spain.

The assay was immunoSEQ multiplex PCR, and TCRdb's table has in-frame clones only and misses some. The sample consists of 350,000 to 450,000 clones, 85% to 90% of them appearing once. This CDR3 has 14 residues. Germline CDR1 is SGHAT and CDR2 is FQDESV (reference sequence). V dropped 0 bases and J dropped 3 bases, with 8 bases sitting between them. The chain is built from TRBV11-1 and TRBJ1-2; D gene ambiguous. Material: peripheral blood. This TCR was sampled from a human donor in a cohort sampled during active COVID-19. The CDR3 sequence is CASSLAGSYYGYTF. CDR3 sequence (DNA): TGTGCCAGCAGCTTAGCTGGGAGCTACTATGGCTACACCTTC.